This T cell receptor beta chain was recorded in a study of blood T cell repertoires in COVID-19. Study information: From T cells, B-cell-depleted T cells, or PBMCs came the material, which was cDNA or gDNA.

From germline, CDR1 is MGHRA and CDR2 YSYEKL. This CDR3 contains 17 residues. The V gene end was trimmed by 1 base and the J gene end by 0 bases; junction bases not matched to a gene: 7. Authors' analysis steps: Amplification of reference gene primers provided the estimated nucleated cell counts. This table comes from immunoSEQ multiplex PCR, and its TCRdb copy is limited to in-frame clones, with some not included. V and J calls and clone size are those listed in that table; D and trimming were worked out from the DNA. This table has 250,000 to 350,000 clones, about nine tenths appearing once. This clone was seen a single time.

The chain combines TRBV4-1 with TRBJ2-3; 7 nucleotides align to TRBD2. Source material: peripheral blood. This clonotype was obtained from a man between 18 and 29 years old with active or convalescent COVID-19. Here the CDR3 reads CASSQARGVRSTDTQYF. The CDR3 nucleotides are TGCGCCAGCAGCCAAGCTCGGGGGGTGCGTAGCACAGATACGCAGTATTTT.